These 15 T cell receptor beta chains share one sample of origin, sequenced in a study of cytomegalovirus exposure and HLA in healthy donors. The data were produced by immunoSEQ multiplex PCR, yet TCRdb's version contains in-frame clones alone and is incomplete. The sample holds some 240,000 clones, about 90% seen once. Sequences were obtained from PBMCs. All receptors derive from a woman aged 30 to 39 in good health and CMV-seropositive.

The rearrangement links TRBV5-1 to TRBJ2-7, with TRBD1 matching over 8 bases. The ends lost 0 bases at V and 8 bases at J; junction bases unmatched: 13. The V gene's germline CDR1 is SGHRS and CDR2 YFSETQ. The CDR3 consists of 16 residues. CDR3 protein: CASSLGDRTPALKQYF. The CDR3 region has the DNA TGCGCCAGCAGCTTGGGGGACAGGACTCCCGCCTTGAAGCAGTACTTC.

In its sample, this clone was seen once. The chain combines TRBV6-5 with TRBJ2-5; 7 nucleotides match TRBD1. CDR1 MNHEY and CDR2 SVGAGI come from the germline V gene. This CDR3 is 13 amino acids long. V shed 1 base and J 5 bases; nucleotides not matched to a gene: 1. The CDR3 bases are TGTGCCAGCAGTTACTTCAGGGGGGAGACCCAGTACTTC. It translates to CASSYFRGETQYF.

The J gene is TRBJ2-7, the V gene TRBV5-1, with 12 positions matching TRBD2. The J segment lost 2 bases and the V segment lost 0 bases, leaving 0 bases of the junction unmatched. The V gene's germline CDR1 is SGHRS and CDR2 YFSETQ. The CDR3 runs to 15 residues. Here the CDR3 reads CASSLGLAGAYEQYF. CDR3 nucleotide sequence: TGCGCCAGCAGCTTGGGACTAGCGGGGGCCTACGAGCAGTACTTC.

As DNA, the CDR3 is TGTGCCAGCAGCTTATACCAGTTGGGGACAGGGGAAACCGGGGAGCTGTTTTTT. Translated: CASSLYQLGTGETGELFF. V is TRBV7-8 and J is TRBJ2-2; 10 nucleotides align to TRBD1. Germline V gene data show CDR1 as SGHVS and CDR2 as FQNEAQ. The length of the CDR3 is 18 residues. V lost 2 bases, J lost 5 bases, and 11 bases stayed unmatched.

The chain has TRBV13 and TRBJ2-1, with D perhaps TRBD2 (6 bases). This CDR3 is built from 16 residues. In germline, CDR1 is PRHDT, CDR2 FYEKMQ (reference sequence). V lost 4 bases and J 0 bases, leaving 13 bases between the germline ends. The CDR3 region has the DNA TGTGCCAGCAGCTCTCGACTAGTCCGCTCCTACAATGAGCAGTTCTTC. As protein: CASSSRLVRSYNEQFF. Drawing the rest from reference TRBV13 and TRBJ2-1, the complete variable domain is AAGVIQSPRHLIKEKRETATLKCYPIPRHDTVYWYQQGPGQDPQFLISFYEKMQSDKGSIPDRFSAQQFSDYHSELNMSSLELGDSALYFCASSSRLVRSYNEQFFGPGTRLTVL.

The chain employs TRBV5-1 and TRBJ2-2, with D possibly matching TRBD2 (5 bases). The CDR3 extends over 17 amino acids. V lost 0 bases, J lost 0 bases, and 12 bases lay in between. Germline V gene sequence: CDR1 SGHRS, CDR2 YFSETQ. The DNA for the CDR3 is TGCGCCAGCAGCTTGGACACAGCGGAGGCGAACACCGGGGAGCTGTTTTTT. It yields the protein CASSLDTAEANTGELFF.

The V gene is TRBV7-9, the J gene TRBJ1-5; TRBD1 is a possible D gene (5 bases). The germline gives CDR1 SEHNR, CDR2 FQNEAQ (reference sequence). The CDR3 is made up of 12 amino acids. Trimming took off 5 bases at V and 5 bases at J, with 7 bases between the two ends. As DNA, the CDR3 is TGTGCCAGCAGCCTCAGGGATCAGCCCCAGCATTTT. Amino acids: CASSLRDQPQHF.

The J gene is TRBJ2-7, the V gene TRBV7-2; 7 bases are a match to TRBD1. The length of the CDR3 is 14 residues. Unmatched junction bases numbered 4, after V lost 2 bases and J lost 3 bases. Germline values: CDR1 SGHTA, CDR2 FQGNSA. The DNA of the CDR3 is TGTGCCAGCAGCTTATTTCGACAGGGCTACGAGCAGTACTTC. It translates to CASSLFRQGYEQYF.

The rearrangement joins TRBV5-1 to TRBJ1-1, with D tentatively TRBD1 (5 bases). Per the germline V gene, CDR1 is SGHRS and CDR2 is YFSETQ. Trimming stripped 4 bases from V and 7 bases from J, with 17 bases between. The CDR3 loop spans 14 amino acids. In DNA, the CDR3 is TGCGCCAGCAGCGCGGGACGAGGAAGAAATGAAGCTTTCTTT. Amino acids: CASSAGRGRNEAFF.

The CDR3 nucleotides read TGTGCCAGTAGTATCAGGTCCGATCCCCCCTACGAGCAGTACTTC. It is translated as CASSIRSDPPYEQYF. The chain has TRBV19 and TRBJ2-7; unclear D gene. This CDR3 has 15 residues. The V and J ends lost 3 bases and 2 bases respectively, with 14 bases between them. Germline V gives CDR1 LNHDA, CDR2 SQIVND (reference sequence).

The V call is TRBV7-2, the J call TRBJ2-3, with 8 positions matching TRBD2. Germline V gene sequence: CDR1 SGHTA, CDR2 FQGNSA. The CDR3 runs to 17 residues. V lost 4 bases to trimming and J lost 6 bases; unmatched junction nucleotides: 15. CDR3 bases: TGTGCCAGCAGCTCGGCGGGAGGACGTAATCGTAGGGATACGCAGTATTTT. Protein product: CASSSAGGRNRRDTQYF. The entire variable domain, with the rest obtained from reference TRBV7-2 and TRBJ2-3, is as follows: GAGVSQSPSNKVTEKGKDVELRCDPISGHTALYWYRQSLGQGLEFLIYFQGNSAPDKSGLPSDRFSAERTGGSVSTLTIQRTQQEDSAVYLCASSSAGGRNRRDTQYFGPGTRLTVL.

This clone was observed a few times. This chain uses TRBV5-8 with TRBJ2-1; 9 bases align to TRBD2. Unmatched junction bases numbered 7, after V lost 1 base and J lost 2 bases. Germline CDR1 SGHTS, CDR2 YDEGEE. The CDR3 is 17 amino acids. The CDR3 coding sequence is TGTGCCAGCAGCTTGTTTTGGGCTAGCGGGACCTACAATGAGCAGTTCTTC. It translates to CASSLFWASGTYNEQFF.

The CDR3 DNA reads as TGTGCCAGCAGCTCCCTACTAGGAATCAATGAGCAGTTCTTC. Translation: CASSSLLGINEQFF. The chain recombines TRBV7-6 with TRBJ2-1, with D maybe TRBD2 (5 bases). The CDR3 sequence is 14 residues long. Germline lookup yields CDR1 SGHVS and CDR2 FNYEAQ. V dropped 4 bases and J dropped 6 bases, with 13 bases sitting between them. Based on the CDR3 plus reference TRBV7-6 and TRBJ2-1, the full variable domain is GAGVSQSPRYKVTKRGQDVALRCDPISGHVSLYWYRQALGQGPEFLTYFNYEAQQDKSGLPNDRFSAERPEGSISTLTIQRTEQRDSAMYRCASSSLLGINEQFFGPGTRLTVL.

The gene calls are TRBV9 and TRBJ2-7, with a possible D match to TRBD2 (6 bases). The CDR3 is 14 residues long. The ends were cut back, 0 bases at V and 1 base at J, with 8 bases in the middle. The V gene's germline CDR1 is SGDLS and CDR2 YYNGEE. CDR3 bases: TGTGCCAGCAGCGTAGGGGGGGAGTCCTACGAGCAGTACTTC. Amino acid sequence: CASSVGGESYEQYF.

The CDR3, as DNA: TGTGCCAGCAGCGTAGGTAGAGGGGGCAGCCAAGAGACCCAGTACTTC. It specifies CASSVGRGGSQETQYF. The V gene is TRBV9, the J gene TRBJ2-5, with 7 bases identical to TRBD1. J was trimmed by 1 base and V by 0 bases; bases with no gene match: 6. Germline-derived CDR1 and CDR2 are SGDLS and YYNGEE. The CDR3 is 16 amino acids.